The present TCR beta chain was sequenced within a study of blood T cell repertoires in COVID-19. The wider study: Samples came from the United States, Italy and Spain, spanning acute and convalescent COVID-19.

The V gene's germline CDR1 is SGHTA and CDR2 FQGNSA. Trimming left V 1 base short and J 4 bases short, with 8 bases between. The CDR3 totals 14 residues. This clone was detected only a few times. Assay: immunoSEQ multiplex PCR; the TCRdb copy retains only in-frame clones and omits some. Among approximately 330,000 clones, roughly 89% were seen once, and the ten largest hold roughly 9.9%. The rearrangement joins TRBV7-2 to TRBJ1-3, with TRBD1 as a possible D gene (6 bases). This clonotype was sampled from a man aged 30 to 39 with COVID-19, enrolled during active disease. The source material was peripheral blood. The CDR3 loop is CASSLGQGGNTIYF. The CDR3 DNA reads TGTGCCAGCAGCTTAGGTCAGGGGGGAAACACCATATATTTT.